The rows below give T cell receptor beta chains drawn from one sample of a study of beta chain features in type 1 diabetes. Assay used: immunoSEQ multiplex PCR; TCRdb lists only in-frame clones, some missing. The sample lists 15,000 to 17,000 clones; about 40% were seen once. The sample consisted of stem cell memory CD4+ T cells from blood. Source of these receptors: a middle-aged woman in good health. Both conserved end residues are part of each CDR3. The D gene is left open where the match is weak. Clone size appears in some rows only: once, few, many, or a class for an expanded clone.

J gene,clone size,V gene,D gene,CDR3 DNA,CDR3 protein
TRBJ2-3,few,TRBV10-3,TRBD2,TGTGCCATCAGTGAGCGGCTAGCGGGCCGTCCAGATACGCAGTATTTT,CAISERLAGRPDTQYF
TRBJ1-2,few,TRBV7-6,-,TGTGCCAGCAGCTTAGGACACAGGAACTATGGCTACACCTTC,CASSLGHRNYGYTF
TRBJ2-5,few,TRBV9,-,TGTGCCAGCAGCGTAGGAGGGGGTGGGGTGGAGACCCAGTACTTC,CASSVGGGGVETQYF
TRBJ1-6,-,TRBV4-1,TRBD1,TGCGCCAGCAGCCAAGAAATTTCAGGGGGCATCGGATCACCCCTCCACTTT,CASSQEISGGIGSPLHF
TRBJ2-3,few,TRBV5-4,TRBD1,TGTGCCAGCAGCCGGGACAGGGCTAGCACAGATACGCAGTATTTT,CASSRDRASTDTQYF
TRBJ1-5,medium-sized,TRBV7-9,-,TGTGCCAGCAGCCCCGCCACAGGGTTCGGTCAGCCCCAGCATTTT,CASSPATGFGQPQHF
TRBJ1-4,-,TRBV5-1,-,TGCGCCAGCAGCCCCGTAAACTCGGGGGGAGAAAAACTGTTTTTT,CASSPVNSGGEKLFF
TRBJ1-1,once,TRBV7-2,-,TGTGCCAGCAGCATGAACGGGGGTCCTGAAGCTTTCTTT,CASSMNGGPEAFF
TRBJ2-3,-,TRBV7-6,TRBD2,TGTGCCAGCAGCCCGAGCCCCAGCGGGGGGCTGGGGGATACGCAGTATTTT,CASSPSPSGGLGDTQYF
TRBJ1-6,-,TRBV2,-,TGTGCCAGCAGAAGGGAACAGGGTCCGTCTAATTCACCCCTCCACTTT,CASRREQGPSNSPLHF
TRBJ2-5,-,TRBV5-8,TRBD2,TGTGCCAGCAGCTTCGCCGGGACTAGCGGGGGCTATCAAGAGACCCAGTACTTC,CASSFAGTSGGYQETQYF
TRBJ2-3,few,TRBV7-2,TRBD2,TGTGCCAGCAGCGTCGGCTCGGGGGGAGATACGCAGTATTTT,CASSVGSGGDTQYF
TRBJ2-5,few,TRBV5-1,-,TGCGCCAGCAGCTTGGTTGGGCTGATTGGGGAGACCCAGTACTTC,CASSLVGLIGETQYF
TRBJ1-1,few,TRBV12-5,TRBD1,TGTGCTAGTGCCCTTTACAGGGGGGGTGAAGCTTTCTTT,CASALYRGGEAFF
TRBJ2-5,-,TRBV7-9,TRBD2,TGTGCCAGCAGCCCGCCGGGACTAGCGGGGTTGGAGACCCAGTACTTC,CASSPPGLAGLETQYF
TRBJ2-3,few,TRBV6-4,TRBD1,TGTGCCAGCAGTGACTCGGACAGGGCGAAGTATTTT,CASSDSDRAKYF
TRBJ2-7,-,TRBV9,TRBD2,TGTGCCTCCTCGTCGGGGGGGGACTCCTACGAGCAGTACTTC,CASSSGGDSYEQYF
TRBJ2-5,-,TRBV5-6,TRBD1,TGTGCCAGCAGCTTGCAACAGGGGGTAGAGACCCAGTACTTC,CASSLQQGVETQYF
TRBJ1-5,medium-sized,TRBV18,-,TGTGCCAGCTCACCAACAGAAAATCAGCCCCAGCATTTT,CASSPTENQPQHF
TRBJ2-2,few,TRBV19,TRBD1,TGTGCCAGTAGGATAGGACAGGACGCGAACACCGGGGAGCTGTTTTTT,CASRIGQDANTGELFF
TRBJ1-1,few,TRBV6-5,-,TGTGCCAGCAGTCTGAAGGGGTGGGATAAGATCGGGGCTTTCTTT,CASSLKGWDKIGAFF
TRBJ2-5,-,TRBV7-2,TRBD2,TGTGCCAGCAGACCCATAGCGGGGAGGGGGGAGACCCAGTACTTC,CASRPIAGRGETQYF
TRBJ2-2,-,TRBV5-1,-,TGCGCCAGCAGCTGGGCAGAAGGCCCCGGGGAGCTGTTTTTT,CASSWAEGPGELFF
TRBJ1-2,-,TRBV29-1,TRBD1,TGCAGCGTAGATGGACAGGGGGCCTATGGCTACACCTTC,CSVDGQGAYGYTF
TRBJ2-5,-,TRBV11-2,TRBD2,TGTGCCAGCAGCCGAAAAGTCGGGGGGGCCCAAGAGACCCAGTACTTC,CASSRKVGGAQETQYF
TRBJ1-1,-,TRBV6-5,-,TGTGCCAGTCTCCCTGTGGGCGCCACTGAAGCTTTCTTT,CASLPVGATEAFF
TRBJ2-3,-,TRBV11-2,-,TGTGCCAGCAGCAGATGGACCAGGGGGGTCGCAGATACGCAGTATTTT,CASSRWTRGVADTQYF
TRBJ1-1,few,TRBV7-9,-,TGTGCCAGCAGCCCCGTCGCGGGGACCCTCGGTTGGGCTTTCTTT,CASSPVAGTLGWAFF
TRBJ1-5,-,TRBV2,-,TGTGCCAGCAGTGTAGAGAGCAATCAGCCCCAGCATTTT,CASSVESNQPQHF
TRBJ2-7,-,TRBV9,-,TGTGCCAGCAGCGTAGGGGGGGTCCGCTCCTACGAGCAGTACTTC,CASSVGGVRSYEQYF
TRBJ2-1,-,TRBV7-9,-,TGTGCCAGCAGCTCACTTCGAGGGGGTCCCCTTAATGAGCAGTTCTTC,CASSSLRGGPLNEQFF
TRBJ1-2,-,TRBV7-2,-,TGTGCCAGCAGCTTTAACCGAGAGGGCTATGGCTACACCTTC,CASSFNREGYGYTF
TRBJ1-1,few,TRBV29-1,-,TGCAGCGTTTGTGGCACCGCGGGCACTGAAGCTTTCTTT,CSVCGTAGTEAFF
TRBJ1-5,-,TRBV29-1,-,TGCAGCGTTGCAGGGGAAATGAATCAGCCCCAGCATTTT,CSVAGEMNQPQHF
TRBJ1-1,-,TRBV19,-,TGTGCCAGTAGTATTTTCACAGGCACCTTGAACACTGAAGTTTTCTTT,CASSIFTGTLNTEVFF
TRBJ2-5,-,TRBV5-1,TRBD2,TGCGCCAGCAGCTTGAGGGGACTAGCGGGGGGGCAAGAGACCCAGTACTTC,CASSLRGLAGGQETQYF
TRBJ2-1,few,TRBV19,TRBD1,TGTGCCAGTAGGACAATAGGACAGGGATCCCACAATGAGCAGTTCTTC,CASRTIGQGSHNEQFF
TRBJ1-2,-,TRBV11-3,TRBD1,TGTGCCAGCAAGGTAGGGGGCAAATGCTACACCTTC,CASKVGGKCYTF
TRBJ2-7,-,TRBV10-1,-,TGCGCCAGCAGTGAGTCCGGCAGGGGCTCACACGAGCAGTACTTC,CASSESGRGSHEQYF
TRBJ1-2,-,TRBV19,TRBD1,TGTGCCAGTACTCACCTCCGGACAGGGGCCCCCAACTATGGCTACACCTTC,CASTHLRTGAPNYGYTF
TRBJ2-2,-,TRBV6-1,TRBD2,TGTGCCAGCAGTGAAGGACTAGCGGTCGGGGAGCTGTTTTTT,CASSEGLAVGELFF
TRBJ2-7,-,TRBV19,TRBD1,TGTGCCAGTGCTGGACAGGGGGCCCGAGTCGAGCAGTACTTC,CASAGQGARVEQYF